A selection of T cell receptor beta chains follows, all from one sample in a study of shared clonotypes between healthy human individuals. Data came from immunoSEQ multiplex PCR; TCRdb stores just in-frame clones and leaves some out. The repertoire consists of roughly 1,000,000 clones, with approximately 78% occurring once and the leading ten covering around 0.61%. Specimen: memory CD4+ T cells from PBMCs. The origin of the receptors is a man younger than 30 in good health. Some clones in this sample may be carry-over from other donors' samples. Both conserved end residues are part of each CDR3. Fields, in order: CDR3 protein, CDR3 DNA, clone size, J gene, V gene, D gene. The D gene is left open where the match is weak. The size field is filled for only some rows; it gives once, few, many or a size class.

cdr3_aa: CASSGSRSRGNEKLFF; cdr3_nt: TGTGCCAGCAGTGGGAGCAGGAGCAGGGGGAATGAAAAACTGTTTTTT; clone_size: NA; j_call: TRBJ1-4; v_call: TRBV28; d_call: TRBD1
cdr3_aa: CASSPRGGGSYEQYF; cdr3_nt: TGTGCCAGTAGTCCAAGGGGGGGAGGGTCCTACGAGCAGTACTTC; clone_size: NA; j_call: TRBJ2-7; v_call: TRBV19; d_call: NA
cdr3_aa: CASHGRDRVYNEQFF; cdr3_nt: TGTGCCAGCCACGGCCGGGACAGGGTTTACAATGAGCAGTTCTTC; clone_size: NA; j_call: TRBJ2-1; v_call: TRBV5-6; d_call: TRBD1
cdr3_aa: CASSLDQGQPQHF; cdr3_nt: TGTGCCAGCAGCTTGGACCAGGGGCAGCCCCAGCATTTT; clone_size: NA; j_call: TRBJ1-5; v_call: TRBV5-5; d_call: NA
cdr3_aa: CASSSPRRDTIYF; cdr3_nt: TGTGCCAGCAGCTCCCCCCGTAGGGACACCATATATTTT; clone_size: NA; j_call: TRBJ1-3; v_call: TRBV11-2; d_call: NA
cdr3_aa: CASSYGVGAPYEQYF; cdr3_nt: TGTGCCAGCAGTTATGGCGTCGGGGCCCCCTACGAGCAGTACTTC; clone_size: NA; j_call: TRBJ2-7; v_call: TRBV6-6; d_call: NA
cdr3_aa: CASSLTTSTEAFF; cdr3_nt: TGTGCCAGCAGTCTAACGACAAGCACTGAAGCTTTCTTT; clone_size: NA; j_call: TRBJ1-1; v_call: TRBV7-9; d_call: NA
cdr3_aa: CAWSWGRGSQYEQYF; cdr3_nt: TGTGCCTGGAGTTGGGGCAGGGGGAGTCAGTACGAGCAGTACTTC; clone_size: NA; j_call: TRBJ2-7; v_call: TRBV30; d_call: TRBD1
cdr3_aa: CASSLVGGAPGYTF; cdr3_nt: TGCGCCAGCAGCTTGGTCGGGGGGGCCCCTGGCTACACCTTC; clone_size: few; j_call: TRBJ1-2; v_call: TRBV5-1; d_call: NA
cdr3_aa: CASRRGPGNTIYF; cdr3_nt: TGTGCCAGCCGACGAGGCCCTGGAAACACCATATATTTT; clone_size: NA; j_call: TRBJ1-3; v_call: TRBV28; d_call: NA
cdr3_aa: CASSELYFRQFF; cdr3_nt: TGTGCCAGCAGTGAATTGTACTTCCGGCAGTTCTTC; clone_size: NA; j_call: TRBJ2-1; v_call: TRBV2; d_call: NA
cdr3_aa: CASRRDRSSYNEQFF; cdr3_nt: TGTGCCAGCAGAAGGGACAGAAGCTCCTACAATGAGCAGTTCTTC; clone_size: NA; j_call: TRBJ2-1; v_call: TRBV6-5; d_call: TRBD1
cdr3_aa: CASSHRSGGTYEQYF; cdr3_nt: TGTGCCAGCAGTCATAGGTCGGGAGGGACCTACGAGCAGTACTTC; clone_size: NA; j_call: TRBJ2-7; v_call: TRBV27; d_call: TRBD2
cdr3_aa: CASSLPVGTEAFF; cdr3_nt: TGTGCCAGCAGCTTGCCCGTCGGGACTGAAGCTTTCTTT; clone_size: NA; j_call: TRBJ1-1; v_call: TRBV5-6; d_call: NA
cdr3_aa: CASSFGWDPSEQYF; cdr3_nt: TGCGCCAGCAGCTTTGGGTGGGACCCCTCCGAGCAGTACTTC; clone_size: NA; j_call: TRBJ2-7; v_call: TRBV5-1; d_call: NA
cdr3_aa: CAISESRLALYF; cdr3_nt: TGTGCCATCAGTGAGTCGAGGCTAGCCCTGTACTTC; clone_size: few; j_call: TRBJ2-7; v_call: TRBV10-3; d_call: NA
cdr3_aa: CSVFQDRAGTEAFF; cdr3_nt: TGCAGCGTTTTCCAGGACAGGGCGGGCACTGAAGCTTTCTTT; clone_size: NA; j_call: TRBJ1-1; v_call: TRBV29-1; d_call: TRBD1
cdr3_aa: CASSLGTNTEAFF; cdr3_nt: TGCGCCAGCAGCTTGGGGACCAACACTGAAGCTTTCTTT; clone_size: NA; j_call: TRBJ1-1; v_call: TRBV5-1; d_call: NA
cdr3_aa: CASSSTSGGWVEKLFF; cdr3_nt: TGTGCCAGCAGTTCAACATCCGGGGGGTGGGTTGAAAAACTGTTTTTT; clone_size: NA; j_call: TRBJ1-4; v_call: TRBV28; d_call: NA
cdr3_aa: CASRPNGRVYGYTF; cdr3_nt: TGTGCCAGCAGACCGAATGGGAGGGTCTATGGCTACACCTTC; clone_size: few; j_call: TRBJ1-2; v_call: TRBV6-1; d_call: NA
cdr3_aa: CASSPRRGSNTGELFF; cdr3_nt: TGTGCCAGCTCACCACGCAGGGGATCGAACACCGGGGAGCTGTTTTTT; clone_size: NA; j_call: TRBJ2-2; v_call: TRBV18; d_call: NA
cdr3_aa: CASSVDYQGSYEQYF; cdr3_nt: TGTGCCAGCAGCGTAGACTATCAGGGGAGTTACGAGCAGTACTTC; clone_size: once; j_call: TRBJ2-7; v_call: TRBV9; d_call: NA
cdr3_aa: CASSLNSGSGELFF; cdr3_nt: TGCGCCAGCAGCTTGAACAGCGGGTCCGGGGAGCTGTTTTTT; clone_size: NA; j_call: TRBJ2-2; v_call: TRBV5-1; d_call: NA
cdr3_aa: CASSPRLADQETQYF; cdr3_nt: TGCGCCAGCAGCCCCAGACTAGCGGACCAAGAGACCCAGTACTTC; clone_size: NA; j_call: TRBJ2-5; v_call: TRBV5-1; d_call: TRBD2
cdr3_aa: CASSVGPYSSTDTQYF; cdr3_nt: TGTGCCAGCAGCGTAGGCCCGTATTCTAGCACAGATACGCAGTATTTT; clone_size: NA; j_call: TRBJ2-3; v_call: TRBV9; d_call: NA
cdr3_aa: CASSEASGRARYEQYF; cdr3_nt: TGTGCCAGCAGTGAAGCTAGCGGGAGGGCCAGATACGAGCAGTACTTC; clone_size: once; j_call: TRBJ2-7; v_call: TRBV25-1; d_call: TRBD2